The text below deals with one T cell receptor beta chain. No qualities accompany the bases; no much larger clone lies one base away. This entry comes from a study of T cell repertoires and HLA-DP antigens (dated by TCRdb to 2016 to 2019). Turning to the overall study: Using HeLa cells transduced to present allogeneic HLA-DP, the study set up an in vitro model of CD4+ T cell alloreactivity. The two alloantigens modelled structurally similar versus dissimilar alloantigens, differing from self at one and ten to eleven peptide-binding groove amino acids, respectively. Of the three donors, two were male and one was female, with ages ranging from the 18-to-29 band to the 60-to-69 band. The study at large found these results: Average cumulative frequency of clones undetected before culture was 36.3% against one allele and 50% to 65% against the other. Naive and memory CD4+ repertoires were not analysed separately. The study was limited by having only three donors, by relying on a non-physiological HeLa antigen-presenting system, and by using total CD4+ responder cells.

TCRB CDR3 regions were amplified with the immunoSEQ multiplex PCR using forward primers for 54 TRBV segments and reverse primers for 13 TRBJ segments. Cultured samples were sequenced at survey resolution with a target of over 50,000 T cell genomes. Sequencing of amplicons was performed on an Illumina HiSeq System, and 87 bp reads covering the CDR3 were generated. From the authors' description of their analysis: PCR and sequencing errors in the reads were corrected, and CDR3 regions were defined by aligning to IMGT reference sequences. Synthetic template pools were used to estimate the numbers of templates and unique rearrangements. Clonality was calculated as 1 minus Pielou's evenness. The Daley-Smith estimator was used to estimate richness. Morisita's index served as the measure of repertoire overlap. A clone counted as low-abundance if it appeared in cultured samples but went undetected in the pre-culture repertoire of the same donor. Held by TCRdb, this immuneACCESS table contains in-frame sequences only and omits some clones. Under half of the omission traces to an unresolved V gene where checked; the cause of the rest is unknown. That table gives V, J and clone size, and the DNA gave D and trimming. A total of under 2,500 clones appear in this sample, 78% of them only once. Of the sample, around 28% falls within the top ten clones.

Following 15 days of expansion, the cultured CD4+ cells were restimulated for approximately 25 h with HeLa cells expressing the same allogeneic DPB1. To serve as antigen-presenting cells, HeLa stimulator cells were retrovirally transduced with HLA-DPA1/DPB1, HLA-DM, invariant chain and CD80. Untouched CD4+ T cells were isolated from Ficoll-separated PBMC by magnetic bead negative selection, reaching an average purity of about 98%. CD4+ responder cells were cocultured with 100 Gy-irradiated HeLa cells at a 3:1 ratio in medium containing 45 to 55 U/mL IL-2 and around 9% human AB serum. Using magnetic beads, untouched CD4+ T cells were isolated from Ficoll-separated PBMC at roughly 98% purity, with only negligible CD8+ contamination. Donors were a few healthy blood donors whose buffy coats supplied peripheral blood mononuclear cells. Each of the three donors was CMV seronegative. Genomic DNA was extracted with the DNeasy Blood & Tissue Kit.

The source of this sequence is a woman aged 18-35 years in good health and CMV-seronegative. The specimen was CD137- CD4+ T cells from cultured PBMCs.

The DNA is TGCGCCAGCAGCTGGGGACAGGGTGGAACCGGGGAGCTGTTTTTT. Its product reads: CASSWGQGGTGELFF. The chain is encoded by TRBV5-1 joined to TRBJ2-2, with TRBD1 identical over 9 junction bases. Per the germline V gene, SGHRS is the CDR1 and YFSETQ is the CDR2. Inclusive of the bounding cysteine and phenylalanine, the CDR3 is 15 residues long. The entry retains the CDR3 DNA only, 45 bases that are in frame from base 1. V is cut back by 3 bases and J by 5 bases, with 5 bases in the junction unmatched.